The clone carrying this TCR beta chain was detected only once. This sample was taken from a study of T cell changes during pregnancy in multiple sclerosis. Here immunoSEQ multiplex PCR was the method, and the copy in TCRdb shows in-frame clones only, minus some. The data hold approximately 66,000 clones, with around 92% observed a single time. The clonotype originates from a female donor in good health, enrolled as a control in a pregnancy study. This specimen consisted of peripheral blood, obtained in the third trimester of pregnancy.

The CDR3 bases are TGCGCCAGCAGCTTGATAGCGGGAGGGCCATCCCACGAGCAGTACTTC. Encoded protein: CASSLIAGGPSHEQYF. The V call is TRBV5-1, the J call TRBJ2-7; TRBD2 matches at 11 bases. The germline gives CDR1 SGHRS, CDR2 YFSETQ. J lost 5 bases, V lost 1 base, and 8 bases had no gene match. This CDR3 contains 16 residues.